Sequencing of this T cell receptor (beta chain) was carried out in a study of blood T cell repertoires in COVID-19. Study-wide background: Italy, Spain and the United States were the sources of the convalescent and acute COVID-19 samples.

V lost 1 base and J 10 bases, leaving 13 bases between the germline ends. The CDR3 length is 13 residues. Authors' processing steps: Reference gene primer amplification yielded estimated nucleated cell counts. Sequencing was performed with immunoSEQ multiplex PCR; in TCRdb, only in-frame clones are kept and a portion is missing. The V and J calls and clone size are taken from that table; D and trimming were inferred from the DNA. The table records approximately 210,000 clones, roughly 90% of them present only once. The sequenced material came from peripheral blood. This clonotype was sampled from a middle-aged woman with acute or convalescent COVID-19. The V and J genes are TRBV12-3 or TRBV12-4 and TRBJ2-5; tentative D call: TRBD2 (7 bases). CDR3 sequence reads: CASSLGRGGNQYF. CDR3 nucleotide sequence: TGTGCCAGCAGTTTAGGGAGGGGGGGAAACCAGTACTTC.